This TCR beta chain was captured in a study of blood T cell repertoires in COVID-19. Study-level background: The United States, Italy and Spain provided the acute and convalescent COVID-19 samples.

Using immunoSEQ multiplex PCR, the repertoire was profiled, and TCRdb retains in-frame clones only, with some absent. The sample includes 270,000 or so clones, 85% to 90% of them seen just once. Patients in Seattle were enrolled during active infection, then followed longitudinally. Germline CDR1 is MNHEY and CDR2 is SVGEGT. This CDR3 spans 12 amino acids. V was shortened by 5 bases and J by 7 bases, with 11 bases between the two germline ends. Sequencing input: peripheral blood. The receptor was derived from a woman in her twenties or thirties with COVID-19, enrolled during active disease. The chain is built from TRBV6-2 or TRBV6-3 and TRBJ1-2; D is unclear. The DNA of the CDR3 is TGTGCCAGCAGTCTGGGAGATCCTGGCTACACCTTC. Encoded protein: CASSLGDPGYTF.